This T cell receptor (beta chain) stems from a study of cytomegalovirus exposure and HLA in healthy donors. Notes on the study in general: Many donors carried some public TCRs, although rarity characterized most TCR sequences. A list of more than 150 TCR beta chains associated with cytomegalovirus was given.

Method: immunoSEQ multiplex PCR; TCRdb's copy keeps in-frame clones and lacks some. The table records 150,000 to 200,000 clones, 85% of them present only once. Details on this clone: Its target is unknown.

Donors were drawn from the roughly 130-subject validation cohort, separate from the approximately 670-subject first cohort. This clonotype was sampled from a man in his late teens or twenties in good health and CMV-seropositive. Input material: PBMCs.

CDR3 nucleotide sequence: TGTGCCAGCAGCGTAGTGGCAGGGATCGGGGAGCAGTTCTTC. This codes for CASSVVAGIGEQFF. J is TRBJ2-1 and V is TRBV9; D might be TRBD1 (5 bases). V was clipped by 0 bases and J by 10 bases, with 14 bases between them. CDR3 length: 14 amino acids. CDR1 and CDR2 (germline): SGDLS, YYNGEE. Looking up the rest from reference TRBV9 and TRBJ2-1 gives the full variable domain: DSGVTQTPKHLITATGQRVTLRCSPRSGDLSVYWYQQSLDQGLQFLIQYYNGEERAKGNILERFSAQQFPDLHSELNLSSLELGDSALYFCASSVVAGIGEQFFGPGTRLTVL.